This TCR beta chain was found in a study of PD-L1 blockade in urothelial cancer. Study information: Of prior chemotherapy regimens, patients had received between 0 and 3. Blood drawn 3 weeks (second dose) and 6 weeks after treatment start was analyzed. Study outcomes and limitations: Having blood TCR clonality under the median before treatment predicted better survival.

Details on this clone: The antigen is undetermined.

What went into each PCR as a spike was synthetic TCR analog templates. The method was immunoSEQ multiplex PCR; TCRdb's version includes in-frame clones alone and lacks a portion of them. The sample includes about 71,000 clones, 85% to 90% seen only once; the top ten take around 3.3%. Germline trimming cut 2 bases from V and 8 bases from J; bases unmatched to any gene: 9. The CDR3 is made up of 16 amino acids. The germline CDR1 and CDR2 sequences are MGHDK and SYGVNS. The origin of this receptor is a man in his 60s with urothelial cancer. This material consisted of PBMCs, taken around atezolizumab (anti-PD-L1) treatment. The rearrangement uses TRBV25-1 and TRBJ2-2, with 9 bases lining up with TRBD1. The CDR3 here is CASSEVQGALGGELFF. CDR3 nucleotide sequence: TGTGCCAGCAGTGAAGTACAGGGGGCGCTAGGGGGGGAGCTGTTTTTT.